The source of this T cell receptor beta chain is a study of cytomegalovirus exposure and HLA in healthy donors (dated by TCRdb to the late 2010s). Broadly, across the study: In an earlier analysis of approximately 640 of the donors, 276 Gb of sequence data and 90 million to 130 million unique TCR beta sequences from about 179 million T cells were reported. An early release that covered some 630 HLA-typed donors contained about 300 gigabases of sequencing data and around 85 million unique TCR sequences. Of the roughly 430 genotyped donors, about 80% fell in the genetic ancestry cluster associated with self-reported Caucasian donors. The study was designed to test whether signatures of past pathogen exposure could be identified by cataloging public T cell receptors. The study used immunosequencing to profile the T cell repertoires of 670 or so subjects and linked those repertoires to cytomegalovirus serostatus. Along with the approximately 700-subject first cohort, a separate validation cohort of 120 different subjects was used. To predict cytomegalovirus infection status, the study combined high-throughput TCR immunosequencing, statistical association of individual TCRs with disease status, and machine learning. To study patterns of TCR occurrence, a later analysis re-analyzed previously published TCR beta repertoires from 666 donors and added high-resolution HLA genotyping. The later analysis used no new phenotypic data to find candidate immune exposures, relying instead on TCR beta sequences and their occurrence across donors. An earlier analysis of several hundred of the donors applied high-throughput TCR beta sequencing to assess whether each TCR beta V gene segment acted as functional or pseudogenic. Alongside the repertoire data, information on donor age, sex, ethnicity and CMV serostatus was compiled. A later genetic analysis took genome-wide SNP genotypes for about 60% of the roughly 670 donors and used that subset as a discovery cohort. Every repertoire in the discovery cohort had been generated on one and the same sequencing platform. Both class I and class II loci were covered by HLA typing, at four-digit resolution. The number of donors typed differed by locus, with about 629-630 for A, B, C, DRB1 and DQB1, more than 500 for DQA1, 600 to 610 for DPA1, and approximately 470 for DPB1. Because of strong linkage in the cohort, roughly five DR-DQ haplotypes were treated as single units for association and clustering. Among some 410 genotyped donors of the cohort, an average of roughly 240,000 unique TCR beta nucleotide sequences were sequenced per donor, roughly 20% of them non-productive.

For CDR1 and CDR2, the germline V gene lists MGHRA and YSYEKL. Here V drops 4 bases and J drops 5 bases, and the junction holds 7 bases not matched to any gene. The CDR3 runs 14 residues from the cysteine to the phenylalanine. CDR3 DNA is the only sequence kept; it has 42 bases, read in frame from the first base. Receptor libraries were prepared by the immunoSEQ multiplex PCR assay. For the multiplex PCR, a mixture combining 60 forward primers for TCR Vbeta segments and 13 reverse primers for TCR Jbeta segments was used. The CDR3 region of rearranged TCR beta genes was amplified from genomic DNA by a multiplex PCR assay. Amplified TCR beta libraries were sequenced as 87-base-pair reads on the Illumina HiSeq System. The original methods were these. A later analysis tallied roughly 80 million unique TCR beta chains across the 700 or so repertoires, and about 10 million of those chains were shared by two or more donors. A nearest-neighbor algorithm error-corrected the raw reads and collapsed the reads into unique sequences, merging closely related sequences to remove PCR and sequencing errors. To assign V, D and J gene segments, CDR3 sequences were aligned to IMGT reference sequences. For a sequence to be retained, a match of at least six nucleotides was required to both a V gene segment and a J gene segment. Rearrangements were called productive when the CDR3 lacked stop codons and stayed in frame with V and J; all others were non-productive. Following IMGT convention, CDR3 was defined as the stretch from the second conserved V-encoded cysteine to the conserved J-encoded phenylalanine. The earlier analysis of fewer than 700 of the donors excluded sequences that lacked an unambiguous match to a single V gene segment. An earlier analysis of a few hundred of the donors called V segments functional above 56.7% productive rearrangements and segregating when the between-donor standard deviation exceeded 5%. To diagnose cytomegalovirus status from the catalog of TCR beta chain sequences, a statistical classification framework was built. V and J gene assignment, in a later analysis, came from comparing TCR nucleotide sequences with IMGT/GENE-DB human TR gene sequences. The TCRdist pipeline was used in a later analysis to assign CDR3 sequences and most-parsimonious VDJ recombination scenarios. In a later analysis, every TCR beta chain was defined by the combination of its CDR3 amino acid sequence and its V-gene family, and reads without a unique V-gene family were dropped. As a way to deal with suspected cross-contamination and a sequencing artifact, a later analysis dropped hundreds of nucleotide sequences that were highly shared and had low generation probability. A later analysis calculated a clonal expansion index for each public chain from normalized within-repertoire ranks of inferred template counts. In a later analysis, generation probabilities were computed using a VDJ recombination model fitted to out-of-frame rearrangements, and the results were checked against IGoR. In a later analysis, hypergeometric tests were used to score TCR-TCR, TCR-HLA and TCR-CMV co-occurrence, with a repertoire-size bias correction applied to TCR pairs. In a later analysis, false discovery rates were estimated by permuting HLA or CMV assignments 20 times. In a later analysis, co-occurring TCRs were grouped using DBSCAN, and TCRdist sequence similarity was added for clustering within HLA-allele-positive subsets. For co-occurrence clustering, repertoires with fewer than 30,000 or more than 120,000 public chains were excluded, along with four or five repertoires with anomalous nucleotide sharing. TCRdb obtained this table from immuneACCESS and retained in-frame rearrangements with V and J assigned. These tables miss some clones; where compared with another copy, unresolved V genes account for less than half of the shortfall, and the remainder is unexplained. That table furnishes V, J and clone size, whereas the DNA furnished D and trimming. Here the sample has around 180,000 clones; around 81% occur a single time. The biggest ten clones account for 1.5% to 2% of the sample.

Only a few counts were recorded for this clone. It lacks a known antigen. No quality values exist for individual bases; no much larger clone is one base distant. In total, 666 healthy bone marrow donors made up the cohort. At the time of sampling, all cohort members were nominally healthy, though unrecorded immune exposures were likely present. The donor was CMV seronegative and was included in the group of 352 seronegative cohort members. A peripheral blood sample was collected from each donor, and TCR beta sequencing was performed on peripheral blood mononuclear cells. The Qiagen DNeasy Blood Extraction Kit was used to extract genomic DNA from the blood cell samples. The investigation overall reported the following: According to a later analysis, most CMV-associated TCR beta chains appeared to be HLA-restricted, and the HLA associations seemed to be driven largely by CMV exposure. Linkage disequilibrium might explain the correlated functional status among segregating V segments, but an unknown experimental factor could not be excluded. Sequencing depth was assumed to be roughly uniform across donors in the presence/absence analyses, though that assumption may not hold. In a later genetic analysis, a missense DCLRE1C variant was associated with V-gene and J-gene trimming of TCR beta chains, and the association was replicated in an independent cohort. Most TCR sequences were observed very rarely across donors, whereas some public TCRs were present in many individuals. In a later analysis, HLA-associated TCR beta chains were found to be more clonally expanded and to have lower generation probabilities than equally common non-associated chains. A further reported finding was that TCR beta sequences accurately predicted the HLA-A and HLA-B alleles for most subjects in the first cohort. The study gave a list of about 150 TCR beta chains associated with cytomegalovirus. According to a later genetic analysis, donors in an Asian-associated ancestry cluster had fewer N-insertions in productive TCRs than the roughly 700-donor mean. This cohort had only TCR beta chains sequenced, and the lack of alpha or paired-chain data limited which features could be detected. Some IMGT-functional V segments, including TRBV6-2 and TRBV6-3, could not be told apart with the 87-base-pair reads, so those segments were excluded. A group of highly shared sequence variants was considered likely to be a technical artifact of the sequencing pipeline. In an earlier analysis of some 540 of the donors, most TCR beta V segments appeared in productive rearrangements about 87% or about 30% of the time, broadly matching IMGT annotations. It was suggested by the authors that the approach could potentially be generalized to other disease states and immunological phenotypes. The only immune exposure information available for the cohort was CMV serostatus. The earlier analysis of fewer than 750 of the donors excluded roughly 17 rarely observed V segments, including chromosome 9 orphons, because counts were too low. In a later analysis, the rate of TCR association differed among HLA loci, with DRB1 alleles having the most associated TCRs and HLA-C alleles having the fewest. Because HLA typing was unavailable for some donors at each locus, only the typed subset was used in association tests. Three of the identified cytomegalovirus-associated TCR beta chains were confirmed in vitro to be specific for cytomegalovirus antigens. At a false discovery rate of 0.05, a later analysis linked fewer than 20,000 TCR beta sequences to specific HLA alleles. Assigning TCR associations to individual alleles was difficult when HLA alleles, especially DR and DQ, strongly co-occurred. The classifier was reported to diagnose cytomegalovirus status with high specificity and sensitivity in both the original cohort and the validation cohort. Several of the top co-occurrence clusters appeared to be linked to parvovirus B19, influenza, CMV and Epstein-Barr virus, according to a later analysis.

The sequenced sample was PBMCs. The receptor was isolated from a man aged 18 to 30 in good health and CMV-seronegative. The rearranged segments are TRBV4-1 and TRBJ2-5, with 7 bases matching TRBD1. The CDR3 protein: CASSLQGSGETQYF. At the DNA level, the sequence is TGCGCCAGCAGCCTACAGGGGTCCGGGGAGACCCAGTACTTC.